This T cell receptor beta chain was sequenced for a study of immune evolution from preneoplasia to lung adenocarcinoma. In regard to this clone: As yet, its antigen is unknown.

The protocol was immunoSEQ multiplex PCR, while the TCRdb copy is restricted to in-frame clones and leaves out a portion. The sample has around 10,000 clones; 82% are singletons. The study's findings and limits: From normal lung to invasive adenocarcinoma, top clone frequencies appeared to decrease.

Germline CDR1 is SGHRS and CDR2 is YFSETQ. The V gene end was trimmed by 3 bases and the J gene end by 5 bases; junction bases not matched to a gene: 3. The CDR3 is 14 residues long. The source material was FFPE minimally invasive lung adenocarcinoma tissue. The rearrangement joins TRBV5-1 to TRBJ2-2; 8 bases are shared with TRBD2. The receptor comes from a person aged 70 to 85 with lung adenocarcinoma. The CDR3 region has the DNA TGCGCCAGCAGCTATACGGGGGGGACCGGGGAGCTGTTTTTT. It encodes CASSYTGGTGELFF.